This section outlines one T cell receptor (beta chain) sequence together with its context. Its matching antigen is unknown. The data originate from a study of cytomegalovirus exposure and HLA in healthy donors. Findings of the study overall: Later analysis associated a missense DCLRE1C variant with TCR beta V- and J-gene trimming. Analyses of presence/absence relied on an assumption of roughly uniform sequencing depth across donors. When the data were analyzed later, several of the most significant clusters appeared to be linked to common viral pathogens.

From germline, CDR1 is SGHTA and CDR2 FQGTGA. The CDR3 has 12 amino acids. Trimming removed 5 bases from V and 5 bases from J, with 8 bases in between. The PCR contained 60 Vbeta and 13 Jbeta primers. Authors' data handling: In a later analysis, the count reached 82 million or so unique TCR beta chains, with around 10 million shared. The repertoire was sequenced with immunoSEQ multiplex PCR; TCRdb's copy has only in-frame clones and lacks some. That table gives V, J and clone size, and the DNA gave D and trimming. The table shows about 130,000 clones, with roughly 80% occurring only once. V and J are TRBV7-3 and TRBJ2-3; D possibly corresponds to TRBD2 (6 bases). The sample consisted of PBMCs. This TCR was sampled from a boy aged 10-17 years in good health and CMV-seronegative. Here the CDR3 reads CASSRAGDTQYF. The CDR3 nucleotides are TGTGCCAGCAGCCGAGCGGGAGATACGCAGTATTTT. The whole variable domain, remainder taken from reference TRBV7-3 and TRBJ2-3, is GAGVSQTPSNKVTEKGKYVELRCDPISGHTALYWYRQSLGQGPEFLIYFQGTGAADDSGLPNDRFFAVRPEGSVSTLKIQRTERGDSAVYLCASSRAGDTQYFGPGTRLTVL.